This T cell receptor (beta chain) derives from a study of identical twins (dated by TCRdb to 2015 to 2016). For the wider study: To test whether fetal clonotypes persist, this study deep-sequenced TCR alpha and beta repertoires from monozygotic twins, from unrelated adults of various ages, and from cord blood. To rule out contamination, replicate twin experiments were performed at different times with different library preparation protocols.

Only healthy Caucasian donors were included. The study also sequenced three unrelated non-twin adults: a male aged 18 to 29, a male aged 50 to 60 and a female aged 50 to 60. Miltenyi CD45RO+ enrichment and human naive T-cell isolation kits were used to isolate memory (CD45RO+) and naive T cells from PBMC. Points the paper makes about the study in general: Because the same donors could not be followed over many years, the conclusions depended on cross-sectional statistical analysis. Compared with coincidental sharing between unrelated individuals, out-of-frame TCR alpha sequences shared between twins showed an excess of sequences with low generation probability. Zero-insertion analyses could be partly confounded by invariant T cells such as MAIT and iNKT, although diverse VJ usage argued against such confounding for most clonotypes. Recombination models systematically underestimated out-of-frame TCR alpha sharing in monozygotic twins but agreed with sharing between unrelated individuals. Abundant cord blood beta clonotypes had fewer insertions, young adult naive repertoires showed a similar but weaker trend, and memory repertoires showed no such trend. The excess sharing between twins in beta out-of-frame sequences was weaker because fewer shared sequences reduced the signal-to-noise ratio.

Libraries were constructed by 5' RACE. The sequencer listed for this sample is Illumina HiSeq 2000. A universal primer binding site was introduced by template switching, and a unique molecular identifier was present in the final cDNA, enabling accurate counting of TCR cDNA molecules. First-strand cDNA for TCR alpha and beta chains was synthesized from specific primers in the conserved constant-segment region. To control for contamination, each cDNA library was double barcoded with a SMART-Mk sample barcode plus Illumina barcodes. TruSeq adapter sequences along with Illumina sample barcodes were introduced in two successive PCR steps. TCR alpha and beta cDNA libraries were sequenced on the Illumina HiSeq platform with custom primers. As for how the authors treated the data: Unique molecular identifiers were extracted from raw reads with MiGEC, and CDR3 positions were determined with MiXCR. For each individual, recombination models were inferred using an EM algorithm with the repgenHMM and IGoR tools. The tcR package in R was used for shared clonotype analysis, with sharing normalized by the product of cloneset sizes. Out-of-frame nonproductive sequences were analyzed to study raw recombination free of thymic and clonal selection effects. The raw public data were reprocessed by TCRdb itself: fastp quality trimming at Q25, MiXCR clonotype calling, in-frame beta chains only. CDR3 protein duplicates are merged, each entry listing the most common genes and DNA. These V and J calls originate from TCRdb's pipeline instead of the authors' own analysis. The table for this sample lists hundreds of thousands of distinct CDR3 sequences; approximately 6% of them were counted only once. The top ten clones comprise 1.5% to 2% of the sample.

On this clonotype itself: What this receptor recognizes is not known. It has no much larger one-base neighbor in the sample; base qualities were not kept.

Its CDR3 holds 16 amino acids, cysteine through phenylalanine. The CDR3 DNA has 48 bases and is translated from base 1. As encoded in the germline V gene (reference sequence), CDR1 is SGHNT while CDR2 is YYREEE. Cut back by 0 bases and 6 bases, the V and J ends lie 15 bases apart. This chain is built from TRBV5-4 and TRBJ2-2, with the D gene not clear enough to name. The receptor's source is a man aged 18 to 29 in good health. The sequencing input was naive T cells sorted from blood. Per the publication, the cell subset or site label means: cells isolated with a human naive T-cell isolation kit. The encoded CDR3 is CASSLVGQALAGELFF. The nucleotides read TGTGCCAGCAGCTTGGTAGGGCAGGCTCTGGCCGGGGAGCTGTTTTTT. Full variable domain (CDR3 extended with the reference TRBV5-4 and TRBJ2-2 proteins): ETGVTQSPTHLIKTRGQQVTLRCSSQSGHNTVSWYQQALGQGPQFIFQYYREEENGRGNFPPRFSGLQFPNYSSELNVNALELDDSALYLCASSLVGQALAGELFFGEGSRLTVL.